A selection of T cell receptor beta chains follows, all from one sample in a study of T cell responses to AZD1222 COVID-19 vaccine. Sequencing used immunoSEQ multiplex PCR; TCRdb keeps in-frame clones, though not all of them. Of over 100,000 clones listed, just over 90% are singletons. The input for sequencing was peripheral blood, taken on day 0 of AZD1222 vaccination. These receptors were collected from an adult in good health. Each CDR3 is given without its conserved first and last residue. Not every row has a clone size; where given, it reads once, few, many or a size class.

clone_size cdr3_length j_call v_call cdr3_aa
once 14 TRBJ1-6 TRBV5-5 ASSLRPEIYNSPLH
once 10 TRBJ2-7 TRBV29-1 SVAGDSHEQY
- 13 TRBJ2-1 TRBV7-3 ASSFRRTGFDEQF
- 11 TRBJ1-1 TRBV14 ASSMAGGTEAF
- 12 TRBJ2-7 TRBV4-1 ASSPRSATYEQY
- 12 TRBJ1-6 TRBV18 ASSRIGLETPLH
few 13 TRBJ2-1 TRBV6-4 ASSVQGGAENEQF
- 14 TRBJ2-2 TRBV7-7 ASSQSGAKNTGELF
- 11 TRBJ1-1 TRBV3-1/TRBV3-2 ASRSLGNTEAF
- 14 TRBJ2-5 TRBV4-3 ASSQESLAGEETQY
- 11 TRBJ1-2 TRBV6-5 ASSYSGAYGYT
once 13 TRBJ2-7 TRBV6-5 ASRPDGVLSYEQY
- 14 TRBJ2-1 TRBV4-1 ASSQELATTYNEQF
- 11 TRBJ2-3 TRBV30 AGDRRFGDTQY
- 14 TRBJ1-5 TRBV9 ASSVAAQHSRQPQH
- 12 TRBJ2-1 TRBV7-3 ASSPSRDYNEQF
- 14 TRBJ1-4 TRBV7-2 ASSLGVEGRREKLF
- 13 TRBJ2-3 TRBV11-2 ASSFYRGEGDTQY
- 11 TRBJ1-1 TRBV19 ASTRDTNTEAF
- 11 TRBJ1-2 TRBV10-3 AISQGLSYGYT
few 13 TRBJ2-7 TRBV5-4 ASSPNENPAYEQY
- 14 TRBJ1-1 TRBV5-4 ASRPSGGALNTEAF
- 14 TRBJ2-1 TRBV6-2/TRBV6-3 ASSRQAGETYNEQF
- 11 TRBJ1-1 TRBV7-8 ASSPLFGTEAF
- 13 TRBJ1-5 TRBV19 ASSDRTGGDQPQH
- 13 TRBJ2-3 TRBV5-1 ASSVTSGGFDTQY
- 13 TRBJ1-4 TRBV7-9 ASSLGGRINEKLF
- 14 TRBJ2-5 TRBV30 AWSQPGQGAKETQY
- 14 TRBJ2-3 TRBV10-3 AISESSQPSTDTQY
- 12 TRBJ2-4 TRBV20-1 SASRGSAKNIQY
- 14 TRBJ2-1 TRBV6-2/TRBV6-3 ASSLPWTSGGYGKF
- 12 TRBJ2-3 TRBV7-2 ASSLGSGGDTQY
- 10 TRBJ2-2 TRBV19 ASSIGPGELF
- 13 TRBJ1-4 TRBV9 ASSVKWGANEKLF
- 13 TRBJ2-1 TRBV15 ATSRDSGGANEQF
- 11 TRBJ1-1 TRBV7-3 ASSAMGNTEAF
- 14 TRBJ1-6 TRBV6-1 ASRESDILGNSPLH
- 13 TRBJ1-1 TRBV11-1 ASSLTGPLNTEAF
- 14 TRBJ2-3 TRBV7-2 ASSLVGQGRRDTQY
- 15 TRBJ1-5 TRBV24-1 ATSGSTWDRENQPQH
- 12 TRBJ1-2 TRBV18 ASSPNGGAGGYT
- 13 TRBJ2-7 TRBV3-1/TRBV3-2 ASSPGPWTSYEQY
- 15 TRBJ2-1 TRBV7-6 ASSLETSGGARDEQF
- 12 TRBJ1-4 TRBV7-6 ASSWGPTNEKLF
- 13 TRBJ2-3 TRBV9 ASSYRTGKGDTQY
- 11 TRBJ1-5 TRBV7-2 ASSSGPNQPQH
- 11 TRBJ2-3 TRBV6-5 ASSPLQADTQY
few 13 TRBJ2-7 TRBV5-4 ASSAGQDHSYEQY
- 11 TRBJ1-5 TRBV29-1 SVGQGLRQPQH